The rows below give T cell receptor beta chains drawn from one sample of a study of T cells after somatic rescue of genetic block. The method was immunoSEQ multiplex PCR; TCRdb's version includes in-frame clones alone and lacks a portion of them. The sample has tens of thousands of clones, approximately 90% seen once. Sample: peripheral blood mononuclear cells (PBMCs). The receptors were sampled from a woman between 18 and 29 years old. The CDR3 runs from the conserved cysteine through the conserved F or W. The D gene is left open where the match is weak. Only part of the rows carry a size: once, few, many, or a class if the clone is expanded.

>.|TRBV18|TRBJ2-7|.
CASSPPIDRNEQYF
TGTGCCAGCTCACCACCCATCGATCGGAACGAGCAGTACTTC
>.|TRBV30|TRBJ2-6|TRBD1
CAWRSQDRVSGANVLTF
TGTGCCTGGAGGTCCCAGGACAGGGTCTCTGGGGCCAACGTCCTGACTTTC
>once|TRBV28|TRBJ2-1|.
CASSLRTQGRNEQFF
TGTGCCAGCAGTTTACGGACTCAAGGGAGGAATGAGCAGTTCTTC
>.|TRBV10-3|TRBJ2-3|.
CAISGGSGGSTDTQYF
TGTGCCATCAGTGGCGGATCGGGCGGGTCCACAGATACGCAGTATTTT
>.|TRBV7-3|TRBJ2-1|TRBD2
CASSLTLGAGEYNEQFF
TGTGCCAGCAGCTTAACCCTAGGAGCGGGGGAATACAATGAGCAGTTCTTC
>.|TRBV28|TRBJ1-2|.
CASSLIARQSPNYGYTF
TGTGCCAGCAGTTTAATCGCTCGTCAGAGCCCTAACTATGGCTACACCTTC
>.|TRBV29-1|TRBJ2-1|.
CSVPRRLARRNEQFF
TGCAGCGTTCCCCGTAGATTGGCTCGCAGGAATGAGCAGTTCTTC
>.|TRBV28|TRBJ2-7|.
CASARGPDEQYF
TGTGCCAGCGCCAGGGGCCCGGACGAGCAGTACTTC
>.|TRBV19|TRBJ2-3|TRBD1
CASSPLRDRAIALPPDTQYF
TGTGCCAGTAGCCCCCTCCGGGACAGGGCGATAGCACTCCCCCCAGATACGCAGTATTTT
>.|TRBV4-2|TRBJ2-7|.
CASSQGIGATYEQYF
TGTGCCAGCAGCCAGGGAATCGGGGCCACCTACGAGCAGTACTTC
>.|TRBV5-1|TRBJ1-1|TRBD1
CASSGGTGYTEAFF
TGCGCCAGCAGCGGCGGGACAGGATACACTGAAGCTTTCTTT
>.|TRBV15|TRBJ2-2|TRBD2
CATSRDRGAGELFF
TGTGCCACCAGCAGAGATCGGGGGGCCGGGGAGCTGTTTTTT
>few|TRBV7-9|TRBJ2-2|.
CASSSEWTGELFF
TGTGCCAGCAGCTCCGAGTGGACCGGGGAGCTGTTTTTT
>.|TRBV6-4|TRBJ2-1|.
CASRAGGAPGNEQFF
TGTGCCAGCAGAGCCGGGGGCGCCCCCGGTAATGAGCAGTTCTTC
>.|TRBV2|TRBJ2-3|TRBD2
CASTLGAGGDTQYF
TGTGCCAGCACCCTGGGAGCGGGAGGGGATACGCAGTATTTT
>.|TRBV18|TRBJ1-1|.
CASSPSGANTEAFF
TGTGCCAGCTCACCTAGCGGTGCGAACACTGAAGCTTTCTTT
>.|TRBV4-3|TRBJ2-3|TRBD1
CASSPSGATGAPTDTQYF
TGCGCCAGCAGCCCTAGTGGGGCGACAGGGGCCCCCACAGATACGCAGTATTTT
>.|TRBV4-2|TRBJ1-3|TRBD1
CASSQGQGDGNTIYF
TGTGCCAGCAGCCAAGGACAGGGTGACGGAAACACCATATATTTT
>.|TRBV7-9|TRBJ2-7|TRBD1
CASSRGTGGVNTYEQYF
TGTGCCAGCAGCCGGGGGACAGGGGGAGTTAATACCTACGAGCAGTACTTC
>.|TRBV7-9|TRBJ2-2|.
CASSPWTGELFF
TGTGCCAGCAGCCCCTGGACCGGGGAGCTGTTTTTT
>.|TRBV28|TRBJ1-5|TRBD1
CASSQDRGQRQPQHF
TGTGCCAGCAGCCAGGACAGGGGGCAACGTCAGCCCCAGCATTTT
>.|TRBV5-1|TRBJ1-2|.
CASSLAIGDGGPAGYTF
TGCGCCAGCAGCTTGGCCATAGGGGACGGCGGGCCGGCCGGCTACACCTTC
>once|TRBV28|TRBJ2-1|.
CASSLSVSEQFF
TGTGCCAGCAGTTTATCAGTCAGTGAGCAGTTCTTC
>.|TRBV4-2|TRBJ2-7|.
CASSPNPSYEQYF
TGTGCCAGCAGCCCGAATCCCTCCTACGAGCAGTACTTC
>once|TRBV25-1|TRBJ2-6|TRBD2
CASSDTAGGGSGANVLTF
TGTGCCAGCAGTGATACGGCGGGAGGAGGCTCTGGGGCCAACGTCCTGACTTTC
>.|TRBV5-4|TRBJ2-1|.
CASSLEPGPRNNEQFF
TGTGCCAGCAGCTTGGAGCCGGGACCCCGAAACAATGAGCAGTTCTTC
>.|TRBV6-6|TRBJ2-1|TRBD1
CASSTKGQGRHEQFF
TGTGCCAGCAGTACCAAGGGACAGGGAAGGCATGAGCAGTTCTTC
>.|TRBV10-3|TRBJ2-3|TRBD2
CAISARMSGSITDTQYF
TGTGCCATCAGTGCTAGAATGAGCGGGAGCATCACAGATACGCAGTATTTT
>.|TRBV5-1|TRBJ1-1|TRBD1
CASSPTGDPNTEAFF
TGCGCCAGCAGCCCCACAGGGGACCCGAACACTGAAGCTTTCTTT
>.|TRBV30|TRBJ1-2|.
CAWSVRLSSLLGYGYTF
TGTGCCTGGAGTGTGCGGTTGAGCAGCCTCCTAGGGTATGGCTACACCTTC
>.|TRBV5-8|TRBJ2-7|.
CASSSDWGHRAYEQYF
TGTGCCAGCAGCTCCGATTGGGGACACCGGGCCTACGAGCAGTACTTC
>.|TRBV4-1|TRBJ1-4|.
CASSQLPGTYLVKLFF
TGCGCCAGCAGCCAACTCCCCGGGACATATCTAGTGAAACTGTTTTTT
>.|TRBV19|TRBJ2-1|.
CASSTGDFYNEQFF
TGTGCCAGTAGTACCGGGGATTTTTACAATGAGCAGTTCTTC
>.|TRBV11-2|TRBJ2-3|TRBD2
CASSLGAGASTDTQYF
TGTGCCAGCAGCTTGGGAGCGGGAGCTAGCACAGATACGCAGTATTTT
>.|TRBV27|TRBJ2-2|.
CASSPWSGTDTGELFF
TGTGCCAGCAGTCCCTGGTCTGGGACGGACACCGGGGAGCTGTTTTTT
>.|TRBV11-2|TRBJ2-1|.
CASHAMAAGNEQFF
TGTGCCAGCCACGCGATGGCCGCCGGCAATGAGCAGTTCTTC
>.|TRBV30|TRBJ2-5|TRBD2
CAWSWGLAGGGETQYF
TGTGCCTGGAGTTGGGGACTAGCGGGAGGTGGTGAGACCCAGTACTTC
>few|TRBV19|TRBJ1-2|.
CATRLKQRYGYTF
TGTGCCACCCGTCTTAAGCAGAGATATGGCTACACCTTC